These 17 T cell receptor beta chains originate from one sample sequenced in a study of cytomegalovirus exposure and HLA in healthy donors. Vbeta (60) and Jbeta (13) primers were used in the PCR. Sequenced by immunoSEQ multiplex PCR; TCRdb stores in-frame clones only, minus some. The sample contains approximately 120,000 clones, 74% of which appear only once. The specimen sequenced was PBMCs. The receptor set was obtained from a human donor in good health.

The chain recombines TRBV6-1 with TRBJ1-2; D is possibly TRBD1 (5 bases). The germline V gene encodes CDR1 MNHNS and CDR2 SASEGT. CDR3 length: 12 amino acids. Between the trimmed V and J ends, which lost 11 bases and 4 bases, there was a span of 14 bases. The CDR3, as DNA: TGTGCCGGGGGGGAGCCACTCTATGGCTACACCTTC. Residues: CAGGEPLYGYTF.

The genes are TRBV15 and TRBJ2-1; 10 bases are shared with TRBD2. The J segment lost 5 bases and the V segment lost 3 bases, leaving 1 base of the junction unmatched. This CDR3 is 14 amino acids long. CDR1 is LNHNV and CDR2 is YYDKDF in the germline V gene (reference sequence). This chain's CDR3 is CATSSGTSDNEQFF. The CDR3 DNA sequence: TGTGCCACCAGCAGCGGGACTAGCGACAATGAGCAGTTCTTC.

The rearrangement uses TRBV30 and TRBJ2-1, with 10 bases fitting TRBD1. V was pared by 5 bases and J by 6 bases, with 4 bases of the junction left unmatched. The CDR3 has 13 amino acids. Germline V gives CDR1 GTSNPN, CDR2 SVGIG (reference sequence). The CDR3 region is CAWGTGAANEQFF. The CDR3 DNA reads TGTGCCTGGGGGACAGGGGCGGCCAATGAGCAGTTCTTC.

This chain links TRBV7-9 with TRBJ2-6, with D perhaps matching TRBD1 (6 bases). The CDR3 loop spans 19 amino acids. V lost 5 bases and J 2 bases, leaving 22 bases between the germline ends. Germline loops: CDR1 SEHNR, CDR2 FQNEAQ (reference sequence). CDR3 nucleotide sequence: TGTGCCAGCAGCCCCCCCACGCCCCTCACAGGGACTGGGGCCAACGTCCTGACTTTC. Translation: CASSPPTPLTGTGANVLTF.

The chain is built from TRBV14 and TRBJ1-1; D unresolved. The CDR3 loop spans 12 amino acids. CDR1 SGHDN and CDR2 FVKESK come from the germline V gene. With 4 bases removed from V and 11 bases from J, the gap between germline ends came to 14 bases. CDR3 nucleotides: TGTGCCAGCAGCCCCGCGGGGTATTCCGCTTTCTTT. Translating it yields CASSPAGYSAFF.

The chain has TRBV30 and TRBJ2-5; D remains ambiguous. The V gene lost 4 bases and the J gene lost 4 bases, with 16 bases spanning the gap. CDR3 length equals 14 residues. CDR1 and CDR2 (germline): GTSNPN, SVGIG (reference sequence). CDR3 protein: CAWTRGLGRETQYF. The CDR3 coding sequence is TGTGCCTGGACTCGCGGCCTAGGCAGAGAGACCCAGTACTTC.

The gene calls are TRBV7-2 and TRBJ1-1; no clear D. Trimming took 4 bases from V and 1 from J, leaving 10 bases between them. This CDR3 spans 14 amino acids. From germline, CDR1 is SGHTA and CDR2 FQGNSA. The CDR3 region has the DNA TGTGCCAGCAGCTCCCGGCAGGCGAACACTGAAGCTTTCTTT. It encodes CASSSRQANTEAFF.

This chain uses TRBV7-6 with TRBJ2-3; 12 bases fit TRBD2. The CDR3 is 15 amino acids. CDR1 SGHVS and CDR2 FNYEAQ come from the germline V gene. Unmatched junction bases numbered 1, after V lost 2 bases and J lost 4 bases. CDR3 sequence reads: CASSLLAGGPDTQYF. In DNA form, the CDR3 reads TGTGCCAGCAGCTTACTAGCGGGAGGGCCAGATACGCAGTATTTT.

This rearrangement joins TRBV6-4 to TRBJ2-6; a possible D gene is TRBD1 (6 bases). Germline CDR1 is MRHNA and CDR2 is SNTAGT. V was clipped by 6 bases and J by 1 base, with 19 bases between them. The CDR3 has 18 residues. In DNA form, the CDR3 reads TGTGCCAGCAGCGCCACCCAACCAACAGGGTCTGGGGCCAACGTCCTGACTTTC. Its protein is CASSATQPTGSGANVLTF.

The gene calls are TRBV5-4 and TRBJ2-6; a possible D gene is TRBD1 (5 bases). CDR1 is SGHNT and CDR2 is YYREEE in the germline V gene (reference sequence). V lost 2 bases and J 3 bases, leaving 18 bases between the germline ends. The CDR3 sequence is 18 residues long. The CDR3 sequence is CASSFPPVGVGGANVLTF. The CDR3 DNA sequence: TGTGCCAGCAGCTTTCCTCCTGTAGGGGTTGGTGGGGCCAACGTCCTGACTTTC.

V and J are TRBV6-5 and TRBJ2-1; TRBD2 matches 7 bases. V shed 2 bases and J 8 bases; nucleotides not matched to a gene: 12. This CDR3 spans 16 amino acids. Germline V gene data show CDR1 as MNHEY and CDR2 as SVGAGI. The DNA of the CDR3 is TGTGCCAGCAGTTACACCGGGTCGGGGGGACTCCATGAGCAGTTCTTC. Amino acid sequence: CASSYTGSGGLHEQFF.

The chain recombines TRBV7-3 with TRBJ2-5; tentative D call: TRBD2 (6 bases). The CDR3 totals 13 residues. Trimming pared 2 bases from V and 5 bases from J, leaving 9 bases between. Germline V gives CDR1 SGHTA, CDR2 FQGTGA. The CDR3, as DNA: TGTGCCAGCAGCTTAGACCGGGGGGAGACCCAGTACTTC. Encoded protein: CASSLDRGETQYF.

This clone was seen only a few times. The rearrangement joins TRBV10-3 to TRBJ2-2; D may be TRBD2 (6 bases). CDR1 is ENHRY and CDR2 is SYGVKD in the germline V gene. V lost 6 bases, J lost 1 base, and 9 bases lay in between. The CDR3 is 14 amino acids. CDR3 in DNA: TGTGCCATCAGCCGCGGGATGAACACCGGGGAGCTGTTTTTT. This translates into CAISRGMNTGELFF.

For the CDR3, the DNA is TGCGCCAGCAGCTTGGGAGGTTATGGAGGGCAACCTGGAAACACCATATATTTT. As protein: CASSLGGYGGQPGNTIYF. The chain has TRBV5-1 and TRBJ1-3; D is unclear. The CDR3 sequence is 18 residues long. The germline V and J ends were trimmed by 0 bases and 2 bases, with 18 bases remaining between them. Germline CDR1 reads SGHRS; CDR2 reads YFSETQ. The whole variable domain, filled in from reference TRBV5-1 and TRBJ1-3, reads KAGVTQTPRYLIKTRGQQVTLSCSPISGHRSVSWYQQTPGQGLQFLFEYFSETQRNKGNFPGRFSGRQFSNSRSEMNVSTLELGDSALYLCASSLGGYGGQPGNTIYFGEGSWLTVV.

This clone was recorded a few times. This chain connects TRBV6-6 to TRBJ2-7, with 11 nucleotides matching TRBD2. The CDR3 loop spans 16 amino acids. Germline-derived CDR1 and CDR2 are MNHNY and SVGAGI (reference sequence). With 7 bases clipped from V and 5 bases from J, the junction kept 13 bases outside the gene matches. In nucleotides, the CDR3 is TGTGCCAGCACCGCTACGACTAGCGGGGCCCCCAACGAGCAGTACTTC. It yields the protein CASTATTSGAPNEQYF.

V and J are TRBV4-3 and TRBJ1-6; D ambiguous. V was clipped by 0 bases and J by 6 bases, with 12 bases between them. The CDR3 runs 16 residues. Germline CDR1 is LGHNA and CDR2 is YSLEER. CDR3 residues: CASSQEGGRLNSPLHF. DNA for the CDR3: TGCGCCAGCAGCCAAGAAGGAGGGAGGCTTAATTCACCCCTCCACTTT.

V and J are TRBV19 and TRBJ2-3; 7 nucleotides line up with TRBD2. CDR1 LNHDA and CDR2 SQIVND come from the germline V gene (reference sequence). This CDR3 has 15 residues. Trimming cost V 5 bases and J 4 bases; bases outside gene matches: 9. The CDR3 is CASSARTRSADTQYF. The DNA for the CDR3 is TGTGCCAGTAGTGCCCGGACTAGGTCCGCAGATACGCAGTATTTT. Complete variable domain (other parts from reference TRBV19 and TRBJ2-3): DGGITQSPKYLFRKEGQNVTLSCEQNLNHDAMYWYRQDPGQGLRLIYYSQIVNDFQKGDIAEGYSVSREKKESFPLTVTSAQKNPTAFYLCASSARTRSADTQYFGPGTRLTVL.